Listed below are T cell receptor beta chains from one sample, sequenced in a study of blood T cell repertoires in COVID-19. Assay: immunoSEQ multiplex PCR; the TCRdb copy retains only in-frame clones and omits some. Here the sample spans tens of thousands of clones, roughly four fifths being singletons. The sample comprised peripheral blood. These receptors came from a human donor in a cohort sampled during active COVID-19. Each CDR3 is given without its conserved first and last residue. Each record gives: clone size, J gene, V gene, CDR3 protein. Expanded clones get a size class; other rows say once, few or many, or leave the size out.

abundance: -
j_gene: TRBJ1-5
v_gene: TRBV27
CDR3aa: ASSLSGRGQQPQH

abundance: -
j_gene: TRBJ2-7
v_gene: TRBV24-1
CDR3aa: ATSDPDRGSYEQY

abundance: few
j_gene: TRBJ2-5
v_gene: TRBV28
CDR3aa: ASSSKVIDRGVEETQY

abundance: -
j_gene: TRBJ1-4
v_gene: TRBV6-5
CDR3aa: ASSYSRNEKLF

abundance: -
j_gene: TRBJ2-1
v_gene: TRBV11-2
CDR3aa: ASSLDRAGGF

abundance: -
j_gene: TRBJ2-3
v_gene: TRBV30
CDR3aa: AWKLAGGPRDTQY

abundance: -
j_gene: TRBJ2-5
v_gene: TRBV9
CDR3aa: ASSSVSGQGAETQY

abundance: -
j_gene: TRBJ1-5
v_gene: TRBV23-1
CDR3aa: ASSQVGQGANQPQH

abundance: -
j_gene: TRBJ2-5
v_gene: TRBV28
CDR3aa: ASLGLAGAQETQY

abundance: -
j_gene: TRBJ1-2
v_gene: TRBV9
CDR3aa: ASSAMDRGRKDYGYT

abundance: many
j_gene: TRBJ2-2
v_gene: TRBV5-1
CDR3aa: ASSLAGTPGELF

abundance: -
j_gene: TRBJ1-2
v_gene: TRBV7-2
CDR3aa: ASSLGPGDYGYT

abundance: -
j_gene: TRBJ2-5
v_gene: TRBV12-3/TRBV12-4
CDR3aa: ASSFRQGTQY

abundance: -
j_gene: TRBJ2-3
v_gene: TRBV5-1
CDR3aa: ASSPGRSTDTQY

abundance: -
j_gene: TRBJ2-5
v_gene: TRBV5-1
CDR3aa: ASSVQGQETQY

abundance: -
j_gene: TRBJ2-6
v_gene: TRBV4-2
CDR3aa: ASSQDAGGSGANVLT

abundance: -
j_gene: TRBJ1-3
v_gene: TRBV18
CDR3aa: ASSPRVSGNTIY

abundance: few
j_gene: TRBJ1-2
v_gene: TRBV11-2
CDR3aa: ASSLGVLGFYGYT

abundance: few
j_gene: TRBJ1-2
v_gene: TRBV2
CDR3aa: ASTEGAWGYT

abundance: -
j_gene: TRBJ2-1
v_gene: TRBV5-1
CDR3aa: ASSLQRGEQF

abundance: -
j_gene: TRBJ2-2
v_gene: TRBV10-1
CDR3aa: ASSEYTVTGELF

abundance: -
j_gene: TRBJ2-4
v_gene: TRBV5-4
CDR3aa: ASSLSQGGIQY

abundance: -
j_gene: TRBJ2-2
v_gene: TRBV30
CDR3aa: AWYLQGWPNTGELF

abundance: -
j_gene: TRBJ1-4
v_gene: TRBV19
CDR3aa: ASSSRTGRKEEKLF

abundance: -
j_gene: TRBJ2-2
v_gene: TRBV15
CDR3aa: ATSRDSGQGATGELF

abundance: -
j_gene: TRBJ1-1
v_gene: TRBV5-8
CDR3aa: ASSSGPGRGATEAF

abundance: -
j_gene: TRBJ1-6
v_gene: TRBV5-4
CDR3aa: ASSLAVDSSYNSPLH

abundance: -
j_gene: TRBJ2-5
v_gene: TRBV12-3/TRBV12-4
CDR3aa: ASRQGWETQY

abundance: -
j_gene: TRBJ1-1
v_gene: TRBV7-8
CDR3aa: ASSKQGMDTEAF

abundance: -
j_gene: TRBJ2-3
v_gene: TRBV7-3
CDR3aa: ASRRGSGDTQY

abundance: -
j_gene: TRBJ2-4
v_gene: TRBV7-8
CDR3aa: ASSLGYRGPLAKNIQY

abundance: -
j_gene: TRBJ1-2
v_gene: TRBV5-4
CDR3aa: ASSGGQGAYGYT

abundance: -
j_gene: TRBJ1-5
v_gene: TRBV6-5
CDR3aa: ASSPRGGGNQPQH

abundance: once
j_gene: TRBJ1-1
v_gene: TRBV7-9
CDR3aa: ASSLTAPGTEAF

abundance: -
j_gene: TRBJ1-3
v_gene: TRBV9
CDR3aa: ASSVGTGGRNTIY

abundance: -
j_gene: TRBJ1-4
v_gene: TRBV30
CDR3aa: ALESDVELSNEKLF

abundance: -
j_gene: TRBJ2-7
v_gene: TRBV15
CDR3aa: ATSRGPGGAGGPSEQY

abundance: -
j_gene: TRBJ2-2
v_gene: TRBV27
CDR3aa: ASRVIAGGLGTGELF

abundance: -
j_gene: TRBJ1-4
v_gene: TRBV12-3/TRBV12-4
CDR3aa: ASSRRGGGKLF

abundance: once
j_gene: TRBJ2-4
v_gene: TRBV6-2/TRBV6-3
CDR3aa: ASSPTGGRNIQY

abundance: -
j_gene: TRBJ1-3
v_gene: TRBV19
CDR3aa: ASSIEGDSFSGNTIY

abundance: -
j_gene: TRBJ2-2
v_gene: TRBV6-6
CDR3aa: ASSPPRGAGELF